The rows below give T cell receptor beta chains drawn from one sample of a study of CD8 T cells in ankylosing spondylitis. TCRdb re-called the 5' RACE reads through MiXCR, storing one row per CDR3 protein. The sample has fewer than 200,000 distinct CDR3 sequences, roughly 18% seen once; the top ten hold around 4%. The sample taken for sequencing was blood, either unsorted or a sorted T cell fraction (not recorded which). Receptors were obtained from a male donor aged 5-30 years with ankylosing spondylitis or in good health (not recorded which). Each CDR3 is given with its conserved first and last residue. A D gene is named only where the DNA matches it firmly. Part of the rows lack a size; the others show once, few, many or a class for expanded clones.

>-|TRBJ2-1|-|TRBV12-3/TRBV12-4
TGTGCCAGCACCGTTTTGGCCCCCCCACTCTACAATGAGCAGTTCTTC
CASTVLAPPLYNEQFF
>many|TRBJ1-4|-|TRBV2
TGTGCCAGCACCACAGGGACTAATGAAAAACTGTTTTTT
CASTTGTNEKLFF
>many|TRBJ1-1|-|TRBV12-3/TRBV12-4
TGTGCCAGCAGTTTTGGCAGGGGCCCAACTGAAGCTTTCTTT
CASSFGRGPTEAFF
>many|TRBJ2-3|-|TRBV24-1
TGTGCCACCAGTGATACCGGGACCGGACTAAGTTGGCGCACAGATACGCAGTATTTT
CATSDTGTGLSWRTDTQYF
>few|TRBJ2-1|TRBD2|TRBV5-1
TGCGCCAGCGCTAAGACTAGCGGGAGCTATGAGCAGTTCTTC
CASAKTSGSYEQFF
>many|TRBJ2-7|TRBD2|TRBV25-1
TGTGCCAGCAGTGAAGGGGGGGGTGAGAACTACGAGCAGTACTTC
CASSEGGGENYEQYF
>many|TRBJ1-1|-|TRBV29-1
TGCAGCGCGGCAGACACTGAAGCTTTCTTT
CSAADTEAFF
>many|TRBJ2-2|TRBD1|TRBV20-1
TGCAGTGCTAGAGCCGCAGGGGGCCAGCTTGCCGGGGAGCTGTTTTTT
CSARAAGGQLAGELFF
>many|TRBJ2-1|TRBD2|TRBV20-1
TGCAGTGCTAGAGATCGAAGCGGGAGGCTTTACAATGAGCAGTTCTTC
CSARDRSGRLYNEQFF
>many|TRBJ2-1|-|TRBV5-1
TGCGCCAGCAGCATCGGAATTAGTAGCTCCTACAATGAGCAGTTCTTC
CASSIGISSSYNEQFF
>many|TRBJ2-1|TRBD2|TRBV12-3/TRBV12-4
TGTGCCAGCGGACTAGCGGACTCCTACAATGAGCAGTTCTTC
CASGLADSYNEQFF
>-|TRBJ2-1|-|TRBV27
TGTGCCAGCAGCACCGTCAATGAGCAGTTCTTC
CASSTVNEQFF
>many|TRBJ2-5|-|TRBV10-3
TGTGCCATCCGACTAGGGGGCCAAGAGACCCAGTACTTC
CAIRLGGQETQYF
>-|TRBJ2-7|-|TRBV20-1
TGCAGTGCTAGAGAAGATAGCGGCTCCTACGAGCAGTACTTC
CSAREDSGSYEQYF
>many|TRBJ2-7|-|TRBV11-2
TGTGCCAGCAGCTTAGACGGGACCGGGACGCCCTACGAGCAGTACTTC
CASSLDGTGTPYEQYF
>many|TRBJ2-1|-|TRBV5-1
TGCGCCAGCAGCTTGGCCGAAGTCTACAATGAGCAGTTCTTC
CASSLAEVYNEQFF
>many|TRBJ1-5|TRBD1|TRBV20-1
TGCAGTGCCGGGGGACAGGGGAATCAGCCCCAGCATTTT
CSAGGQGNQPQHF
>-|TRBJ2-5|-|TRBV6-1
TGTGCCAGCAGTGCGGGGTGGGAGGAAGTCGAGACCCAGTACTTC
CASSAGWEEVETQYF
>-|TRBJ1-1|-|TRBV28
TGTGCCAGCAGTCAAACCGCCCTACTCAGCACTGAAGCTTTCTTT
CASSQTALLSTEAFF
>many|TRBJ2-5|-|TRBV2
TGTGCCAGCAGCCAGGACAGACAAGAGACCCAGTACTTC
CASSQDRQETQYF